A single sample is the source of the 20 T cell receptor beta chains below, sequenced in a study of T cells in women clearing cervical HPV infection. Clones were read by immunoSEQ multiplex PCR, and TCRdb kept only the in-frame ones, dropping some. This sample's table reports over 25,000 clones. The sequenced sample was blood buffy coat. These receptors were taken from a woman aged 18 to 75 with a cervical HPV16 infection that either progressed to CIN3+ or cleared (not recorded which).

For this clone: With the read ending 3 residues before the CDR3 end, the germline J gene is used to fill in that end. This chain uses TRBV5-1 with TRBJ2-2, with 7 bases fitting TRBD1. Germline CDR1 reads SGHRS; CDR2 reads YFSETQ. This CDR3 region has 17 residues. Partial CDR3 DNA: TGCGCCAGCAGCTCCCTGGACAGGCCCTCTGGGGCCAACGTG. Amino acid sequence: CASSSLDRPSGANV. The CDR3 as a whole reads CASSSLDRPSGANVLFF.

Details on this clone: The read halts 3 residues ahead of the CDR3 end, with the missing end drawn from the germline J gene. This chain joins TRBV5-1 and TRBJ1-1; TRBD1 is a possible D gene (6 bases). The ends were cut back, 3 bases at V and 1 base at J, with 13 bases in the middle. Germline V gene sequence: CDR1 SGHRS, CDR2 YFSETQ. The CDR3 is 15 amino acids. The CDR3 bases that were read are TGCGCCAGCAGCTACGATGGACAGCCGAACACTGAA. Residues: CASSYDGQPNTE. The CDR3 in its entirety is CASSYDGQPNTEAFF.

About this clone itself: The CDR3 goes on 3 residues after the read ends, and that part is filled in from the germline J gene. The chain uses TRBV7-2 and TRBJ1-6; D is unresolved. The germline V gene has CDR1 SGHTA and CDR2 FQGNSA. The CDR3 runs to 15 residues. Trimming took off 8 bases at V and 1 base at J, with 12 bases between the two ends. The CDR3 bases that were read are TGTGCCAGCCGCAGGATAGGATCCTATAATTCACCC. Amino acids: CASRRIGSYNSP. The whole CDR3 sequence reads CASRRIGSYNSPLHF. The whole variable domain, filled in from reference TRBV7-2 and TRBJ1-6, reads GAGVSQSPSNKVTEKGKDVELRCDPISGHTALYWYRQSLGQGLEFLIYFQGNSAPDKSGLPSDRFSAERTGGSVSTLTIQRTQQEDSAVYLCASRRIGSYNSPLHFGNGTRLTVT.

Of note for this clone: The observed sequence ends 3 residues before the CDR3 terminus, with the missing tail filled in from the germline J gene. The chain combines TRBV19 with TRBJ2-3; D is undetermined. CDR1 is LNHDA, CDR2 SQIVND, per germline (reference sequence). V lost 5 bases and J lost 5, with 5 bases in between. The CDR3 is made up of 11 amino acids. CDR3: CASSSVDTQYF. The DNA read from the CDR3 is TGTGCCAGTAGTTCGGTAGATACG.

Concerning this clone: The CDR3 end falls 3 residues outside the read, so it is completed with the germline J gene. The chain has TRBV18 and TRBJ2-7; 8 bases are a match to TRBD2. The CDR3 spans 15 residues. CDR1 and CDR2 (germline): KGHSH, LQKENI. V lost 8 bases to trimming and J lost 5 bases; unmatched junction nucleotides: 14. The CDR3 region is CASNEKIAGLHEQYF. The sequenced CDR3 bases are TGTGCCAGCAACGAAAAAATAGCGGGGCTTCACGAG.

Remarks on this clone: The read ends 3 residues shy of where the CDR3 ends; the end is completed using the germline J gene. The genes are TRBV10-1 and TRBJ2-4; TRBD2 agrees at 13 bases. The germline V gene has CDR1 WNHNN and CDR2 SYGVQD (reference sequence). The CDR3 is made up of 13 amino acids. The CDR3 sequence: CASSAGTSGTQYF. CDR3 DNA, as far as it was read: TGCGCCAGCAGTGCCGGGACTAGCGGGACT.

CDR3: CAWSVTGRDSPLHF. The sequenced part of the CDR3 DNA is TGTGCCTGGAGTGTCACAGGGCGGGATTCACCC. The V gene is TRBV30, the J gene TRBJ1-6; possibly TRBD1 for D (6 bases). The read comes to an end 3 residues before the CDR3 does, leaving the germline J gene to fill in the end. The CDR3 totals 14 residues. V shed 0 bases and J shed 8 bases, with 11 bases lying between them. The germline gives CDR1 GTSNPN, CDR2 SVGIG (reference sequence).

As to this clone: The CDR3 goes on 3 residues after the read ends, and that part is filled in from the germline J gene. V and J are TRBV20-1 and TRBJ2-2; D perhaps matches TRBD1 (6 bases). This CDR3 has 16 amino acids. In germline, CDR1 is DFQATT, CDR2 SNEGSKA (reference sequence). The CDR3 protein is CSATQQGPGGANVLFF. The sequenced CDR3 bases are TGCAGTGCTACGCAACAGGGCCCTGGTGGGGCCAACGTG.

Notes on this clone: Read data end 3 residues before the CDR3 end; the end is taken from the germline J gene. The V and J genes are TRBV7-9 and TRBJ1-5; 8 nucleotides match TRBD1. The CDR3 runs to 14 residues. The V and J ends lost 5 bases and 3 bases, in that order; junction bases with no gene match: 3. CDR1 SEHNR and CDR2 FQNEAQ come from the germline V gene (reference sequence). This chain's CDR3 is CASSRTGNNQPQHF. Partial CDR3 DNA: TGTGCCAGCAGCCGGACAGGGAACAATCAGCCC.

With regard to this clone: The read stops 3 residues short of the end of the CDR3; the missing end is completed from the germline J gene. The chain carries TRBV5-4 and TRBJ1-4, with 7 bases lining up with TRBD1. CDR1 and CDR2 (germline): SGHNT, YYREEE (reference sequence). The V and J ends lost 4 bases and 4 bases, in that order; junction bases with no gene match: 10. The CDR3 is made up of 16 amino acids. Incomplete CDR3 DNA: TGTGCCAGCAGCAGGATACAGGGGACCTATAATGAAAAA. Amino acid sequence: CASSRIQGTYNEK. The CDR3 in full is CASSRIQGTYNEKLFF.

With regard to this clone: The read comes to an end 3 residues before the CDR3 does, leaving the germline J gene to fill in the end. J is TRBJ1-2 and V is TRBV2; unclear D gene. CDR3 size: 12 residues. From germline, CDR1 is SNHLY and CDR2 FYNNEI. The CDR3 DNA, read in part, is TGTGCCAGCAAGGCGACGGACTACGAC. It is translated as CASKATDYD. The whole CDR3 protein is CASKATDYDYTF.

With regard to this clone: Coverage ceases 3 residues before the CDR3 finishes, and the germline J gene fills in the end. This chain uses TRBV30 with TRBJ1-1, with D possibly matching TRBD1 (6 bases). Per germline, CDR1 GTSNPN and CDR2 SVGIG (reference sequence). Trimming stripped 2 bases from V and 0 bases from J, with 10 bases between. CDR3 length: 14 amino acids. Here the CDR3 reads CAWSPGHLNTEAFF. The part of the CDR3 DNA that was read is TGTGCCTGGAGTCCGGGACATCTGAACACTGAA. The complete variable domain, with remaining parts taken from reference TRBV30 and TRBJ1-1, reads SQTIHQWPATLVQPVGSPLSLECTVEGTSNPNLYWYRQAAGRGLQLLFYSVGIGQISSEVPQNLSASRPQDRQFILSSKKLLLSDSGFYLCAWSPGHLNTEAFFGQGTRLTVV.

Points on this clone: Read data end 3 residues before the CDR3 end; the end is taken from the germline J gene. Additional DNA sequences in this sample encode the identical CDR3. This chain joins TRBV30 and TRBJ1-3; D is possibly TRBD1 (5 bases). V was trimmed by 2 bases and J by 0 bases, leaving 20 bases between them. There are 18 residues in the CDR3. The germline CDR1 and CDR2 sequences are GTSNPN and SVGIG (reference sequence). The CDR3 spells CAWSRVEGAVNSGNTIYF. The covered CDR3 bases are TGTGCCTGGAGTCGGGTAGAAGGGGCGGTAAACTCTGGAAACACC. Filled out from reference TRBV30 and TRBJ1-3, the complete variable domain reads SQTIHQWPATLVQPVGSPLSLECTVEGTSNPNLYWYRQAAGRGLQLLFYSVGIGQISSEVPQNLSASRPQDRQFILSSKKLLLSDSGFYLCAWSRVEGAVNSGNTIYFGEGSWLTVV.

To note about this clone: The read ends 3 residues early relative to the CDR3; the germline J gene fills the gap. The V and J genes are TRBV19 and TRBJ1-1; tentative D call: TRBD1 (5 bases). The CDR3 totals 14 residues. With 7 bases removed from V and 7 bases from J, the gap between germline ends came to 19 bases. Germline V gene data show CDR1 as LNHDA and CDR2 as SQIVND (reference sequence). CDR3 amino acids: CASKGAGVVGEAFF. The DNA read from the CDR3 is TGTGCCAGTAAGGGCGCGGGGGTGGTCGGTGAA. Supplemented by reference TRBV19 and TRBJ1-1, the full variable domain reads DGGITQSPKYLFRKEGQNVTLSCEQNLNHDAMYWYRQDPGQGLRLIYYSQIVNDFQKGDIAEGYSVSREKKESFPLTVTSAQKNPTAFYLCASKGAGVVGEAFFGQGTRLTVV.

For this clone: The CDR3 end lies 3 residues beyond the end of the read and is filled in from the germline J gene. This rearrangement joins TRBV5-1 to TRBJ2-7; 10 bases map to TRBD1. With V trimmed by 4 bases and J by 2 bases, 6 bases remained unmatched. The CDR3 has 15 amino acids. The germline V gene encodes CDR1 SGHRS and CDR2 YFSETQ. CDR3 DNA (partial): TGCGCCAGCAGCATTCAGGGGACAGGGGCCTACGAG. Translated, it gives CASSIQGTGAYE. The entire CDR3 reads CASSIQGTGAYEQYF.

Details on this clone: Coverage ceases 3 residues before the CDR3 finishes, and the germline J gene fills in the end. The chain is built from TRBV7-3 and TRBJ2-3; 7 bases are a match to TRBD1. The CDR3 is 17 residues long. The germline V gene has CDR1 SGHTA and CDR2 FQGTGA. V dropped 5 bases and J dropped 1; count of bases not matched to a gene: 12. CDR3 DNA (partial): TGTGCCAGCAGCCCCTCCTTAGGGGGCTCCCGCACAGATACG. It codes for CASSPSLGGSRTDT. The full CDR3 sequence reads CASSPSLGGSRTDTQYF.

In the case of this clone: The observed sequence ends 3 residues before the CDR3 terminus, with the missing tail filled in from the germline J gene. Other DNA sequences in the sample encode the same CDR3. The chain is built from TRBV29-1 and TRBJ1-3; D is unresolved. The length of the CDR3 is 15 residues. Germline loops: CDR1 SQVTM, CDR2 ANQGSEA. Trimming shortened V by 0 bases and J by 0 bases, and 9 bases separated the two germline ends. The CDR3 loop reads CSVEEGQNSGNTIYF. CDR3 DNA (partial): TGCAGCGTTGAAGAGGGCCAGAACTCTGGAAACACC.

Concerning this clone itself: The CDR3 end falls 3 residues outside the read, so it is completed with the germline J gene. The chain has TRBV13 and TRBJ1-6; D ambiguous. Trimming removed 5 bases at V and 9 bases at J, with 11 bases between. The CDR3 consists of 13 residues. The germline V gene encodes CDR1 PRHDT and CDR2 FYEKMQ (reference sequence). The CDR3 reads CASSMSKGSPLHF. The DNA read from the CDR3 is TGTGCCAGCAGCATGAGTAAGGGTTCACCC. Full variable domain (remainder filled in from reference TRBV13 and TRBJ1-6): AAGVIQSPRHLIKEKRETATLKCYPIPRHDTVYWYQQGPGQDPQFLISFYEKMQSDKGSIPDRFSAQQFSDYHSELNMSSLELGDSALYFCASSMSKGSPLHFGNGTRLTVT.

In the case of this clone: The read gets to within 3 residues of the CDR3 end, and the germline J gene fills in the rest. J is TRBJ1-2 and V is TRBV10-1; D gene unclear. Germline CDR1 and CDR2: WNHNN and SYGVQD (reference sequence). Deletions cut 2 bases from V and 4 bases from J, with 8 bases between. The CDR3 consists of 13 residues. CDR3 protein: CASSEGHAYGYTF. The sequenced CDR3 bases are TGCGCCAGCAGTGAGGGGCACGCCTATGGC.

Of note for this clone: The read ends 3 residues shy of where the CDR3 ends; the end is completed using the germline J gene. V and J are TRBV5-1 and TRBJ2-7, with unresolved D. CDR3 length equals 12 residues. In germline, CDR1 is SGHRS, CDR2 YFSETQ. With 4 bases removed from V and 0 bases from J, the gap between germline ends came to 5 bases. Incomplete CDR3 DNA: TGCGCCAGCAGCGACAACTCCTACGAG. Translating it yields CASSDNSYE. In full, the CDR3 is CASSDNSYEQYF.